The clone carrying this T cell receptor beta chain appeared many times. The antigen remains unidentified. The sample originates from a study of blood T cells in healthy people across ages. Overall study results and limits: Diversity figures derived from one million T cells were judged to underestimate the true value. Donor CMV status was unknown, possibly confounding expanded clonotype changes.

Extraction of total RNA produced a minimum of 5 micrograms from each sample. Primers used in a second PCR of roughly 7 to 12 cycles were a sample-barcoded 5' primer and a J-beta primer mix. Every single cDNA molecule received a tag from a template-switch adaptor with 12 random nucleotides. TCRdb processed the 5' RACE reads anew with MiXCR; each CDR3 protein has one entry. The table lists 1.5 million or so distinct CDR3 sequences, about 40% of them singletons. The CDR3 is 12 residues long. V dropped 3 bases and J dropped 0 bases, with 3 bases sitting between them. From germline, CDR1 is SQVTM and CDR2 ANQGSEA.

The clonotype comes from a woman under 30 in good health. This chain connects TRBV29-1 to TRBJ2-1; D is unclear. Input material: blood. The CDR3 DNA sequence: TGCAGCGTTGATCCCTCCTACAATGAGCAGTTCTTC. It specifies CSVDPSYNEQFF.